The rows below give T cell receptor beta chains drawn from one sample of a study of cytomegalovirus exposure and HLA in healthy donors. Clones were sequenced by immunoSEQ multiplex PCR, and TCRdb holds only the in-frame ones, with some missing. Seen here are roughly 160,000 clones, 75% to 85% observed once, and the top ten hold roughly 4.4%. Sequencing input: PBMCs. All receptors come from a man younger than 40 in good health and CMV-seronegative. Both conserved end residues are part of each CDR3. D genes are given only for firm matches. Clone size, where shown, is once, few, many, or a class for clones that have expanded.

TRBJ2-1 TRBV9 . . TGTGCCAGCAGCCTCCGACAGGAAAGCTATGAGCAGTTCTTC CASSLRQESYEQFF
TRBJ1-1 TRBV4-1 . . TGCGCCAGCAGCCTCGCGGGGGGGCGATGGAACACTGAAGCTTTCTTT CASSLAGGRWNTEAFF
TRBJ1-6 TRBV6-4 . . TGTGCCAGCAGGGGCAGGGAAGATTCACCCCTCCACTTT CASRGREDSPLHF
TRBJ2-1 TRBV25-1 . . TGTGCCAGCAGTCAAAGTTCGAGCTCCTACAATGAGCAGTTCTTC CASSQSSSSYNEQFF
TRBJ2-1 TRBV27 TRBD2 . TGTGCCAGCAGACCCCAACTAGCGGGAGACCCCTACAATGAGCAGTTCTTC CASRPQLAGDPYNEQFF
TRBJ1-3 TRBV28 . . TGTGCCAGCCGAGTATCAGGAGGCTCTGGAAACACCATATATTTT CASRVSGGSGNTIYF
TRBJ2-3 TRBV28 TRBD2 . TGTGCCAGCCGACAGCGGGAGTTAGGGGCAGATACGCAGTATTTT CASRQRELGADTQYF
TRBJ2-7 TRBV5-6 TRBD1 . TGTGCCAGCAGCCTTTCGACCCGGGACAGGGCCTACGAGCAGTACTTC CASSLSTRDRAYEQYF
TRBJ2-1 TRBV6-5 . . TGTGCCAGCCATCGGGGCTCCTACAATGAGCAGTTCTTC CASHRGSYNEQFF
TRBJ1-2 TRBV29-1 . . TGCAGCGTTGGTCCCCTGAGGGGCTACACCTTC CSVGPLRGYTF
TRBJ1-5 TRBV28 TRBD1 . TGTGCCAGCAGTTTGCCACGACAGGGCGCCCAGCCCCAGCATTTT CASSLPRQGAQPQHF
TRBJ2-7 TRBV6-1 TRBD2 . TGTGCCAGCAGTGATGCCCTGGGGGGGTACGAGCAGTACTTC CASSDALGGYEQYF
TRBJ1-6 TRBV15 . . TGTGCCACCAGCAGAGAAAGACTGAATTCACCCCTCCACTTT CATSRERLNSPLHF
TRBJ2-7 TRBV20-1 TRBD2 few TGCAGCGCGGGGGTCCTAGGGCAGTACTTC CSAGVLGQYF
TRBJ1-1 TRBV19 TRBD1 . TGTGCCAGTAGTGTTGAGACAGGGGCGAACACTGAAGCTTTCTTT CASSVETGANTEAFF
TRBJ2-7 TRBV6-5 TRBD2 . TGTGCCAGCAGCCCATCCGGGGGGAGATGGAACGAGCAGTACTTC CASSPSGGRWNEQYF
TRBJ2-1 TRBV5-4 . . TGTGCCAGCAGCTTGGAACACACGAATGAGCAGTTCTTC CASSLEHTNEQFF